A single sample is the source of the 18 T cell receptor beta chains below, sequenced in a study of neurological immune-mediated disorders. TCRdb re-called the 5' RACE reads through MiXCR, storing one row per CDR3 protein. The sample yields roughly 50,000 distinct CDR3 sequences, 16% seen once. The sample was PBMCs. The receptors derive from a man between 60 and 75 years old in good health.

This clonotype was detected ten times or more. The chain combines TRBV25-1 with TRBJ1-2; perhaps TRBD1 as D (5 bases). V shed 3 bases and J shed 8 bases, with 10 bases lying between them. The CDR3 has 12 amino acids. The germline gives CDR1 MGHDK, CDR2 SYGVNS. The CDR3 region is CASSDPGLGYTF. The CDR3 coding sequence is TGTGCCAGCAGTGATCCAGGGCTGGGCTACACCTTC.

Worth noting for this clonotype: At one end the junction does not follow the germline gene, possibly because of a read error. The chain carries TRBV7-9 and TRBJ2-3; 9 positions match TRBD2. The CDR3 length is 16 residues. CDR1 is SEHNR, CDR2 FQNEAQ, per germline (reference sequence). This CDR3 reads CASSPGTSRRGDTQYF. The CDR3, as DNA: TGTGCAAGCAGCCCAGGGACTAGCAGGAGGGGAGATACGCAGTATTTT.

The CDR3 spells CASSHLTQGTRETQYF. CDR3 coding DNA: TGTGCCAGCAGCCACTTAACACAGGGGACAAGGGAGACCCAGTACTTC. The chain joins TRBV4-2 to TRBJ2-5; 7 nucleotides agree with TRBD1. The CDR3 has 16 amino acids. V lost 3 bases to trimming and J lost 5 bases; unmatched junction nucleotides: 12. Germline CDR1 LGHNA, CDR2 YNFKEQ.

This chain uses TRBV20-1 with TRBJ2-3; D gene ambiguous. Germline-derived CDR1 and CDR2 are DFQATT and SNEGSKA (reference sequence). V lost 1 base and J lost 3, with 17 bases in between. There are 16 residues in the CDR3. The CDR3 nucleotides read TGCAGTGCTAGAGCCCCATTGGGATTCCAGACAGATACGCAGTATTTT. Amino acid sequence: CSARAPLGFQTDTQYF.

This clonotype has only a few counts. This chain uses TRBV7-3 with TRBJ2-3; the D is unclear. CDR3 length equals 15 residues. Germline CDR1 is SGHTA and CDR2 is FQGTGA. Deletions cut 5 bases from V and 3 bases from J, with 15 bases between. CDR3 DNA: TGTGCCAGCAGCCCTAATGGGCTAGGGACAGATACGCAGTATTTT. This translates into CASSPNGLGTDTQYF.

The chain uses TRBV20-1 and TRBJ2-1, with TRBD2 identical over 10 bases. The CDR3 consists of 16 residues. The V and J ends lost 6 bases and 2 bases, in that order; junction bases with no gene match: 10. Germline CDR1 reads DFQATT; CDR2 reads SNEGSKA (reference sequence). The chain's CDR3 is CSAFSFLAGAYNEQFF. The CDR3 DNA sequence: TGCAGTGCCTTTAGCTTCCTAGCGGGAGCCTACAATGAGCAGTTCTTC.

This clonotype was seen ten or more times. The chain recombines TRBV29-1 with TRBJ2-5; 9 positions match TRBD1. The germline gives CDR1 SQVTM, CDR2 ANQGSEA. V gave up 6 bases and J gave up 5 bases; unmatched junction bases: 10. The CDR3 covers 14 residues. CDR3 amino acids: CSVVKQGAYETQYF. CDR3 in DNA: TGCAGCGTGGTTAAACAGGGGGCGTATGAGACCCAGTACTTC.

In this sample, this clonotype turned up many times. The V and J genes are TRBV7-9 and TRBJ2-3; D unclear. CDR1 and CDR2 (germline): SEHNR, FQNEAQ (reference sequence). CDR3 length: 15 amino acids. V dropped 5 bases and J dropped 0 bases, with 12 bases sitting between them. The CDR3 loop reads CASSRRVLSTDTQYF. The CDR3 coding sequence is TGTGCCAGCAGCCGACGGGTGCTTAGCACAGATACGCAGTATTTT. Using reference TRBV7-9 and TRBJ2-3 for the parts outside the CDR3, the full variable domain is DTGVSQNPRHKITKRGQNVTFRCDPISEHNRLYWYRQTLGQGPEFLTYFQNEAQLEKSRLLSDRFSAERPKGSFSTLEIQRTEQGDSAMYLCASSRRVLSTDTQYFGPGTRLTVL.

This clonotype was found many times. Germline is not matched at one junction end, which may reflect a read error. Here the CDR3 DNA reads TGTGCTAGCAGCTTAGCAAAATCCGGGGAGCTGTTTTTT. It is translated as CASSLAKSGELFF. This chain uses TRBV7-7 with TRBJ2-2; D not resolved. Germline CDR1 reads SSHAT; CDR2 reads FNYEAQ (reference sequence). The CDR3 is made up of 13 amino acids.

Note on this clonotype: This clone may be a read error of a much larger clone one base away. The chain joins TRBV12-5 to TRBJ2-7; TRBD1 matches 9 bases. CDR3 length: 17 amino acids. The V gene's germline CDR1 is LGHNT and CDR2 FRNRAP. DNA of the CDR3: TGTGCTAGTGGTTTGTCCACAACGGGGGACAGGGTAAACGAGCGGTACTTC. It codes for CASGLSTTGDRVNERYF.

This clonotype was observed at least ten times. CDR3 sequence (DNA): TGTGCCAGCAGTTTACAGGGGGCAAATCAGCCCCAGCATTTT. Residues: CASSLQGANQPQHF. The rearrangement joins TRBV12-3 or TRBV12-4 to TRBJ1-5; 8 bases are a match to TRBD1. This CDR3 has 14 amino acids. Trimming at V came to 2 bases and at J to 4 bases, leaving 1 base not matched to a gene.

This clonotype was recorded at least ten times. The rearrangement joins TRBV29-1 to TRBJ2-1; possibly TRBD2 for D (7 bases). This CDR3 contains 13 residues. Germline CDR1 and CDR2: SQVTM and ANQGSEA. The germline V and J ends were trimmed by 7 bases and 6 bases, with 16 bases remaining between them. The CDR3 bases are TGCAGCGCAAGGGGGGGTGTTGCCAATGAGCAGTTCTTC. Translating gives CSARGGVANEQFF.

This clonotype appeared many times. This rearrangement joins TRBV4-3 to TRBJ2-3; 7 bases fit TRBD1. The CDR3 loop spans 14 amino acids. V shed 4 bases, J shed 2 bases, and the junction held 3 bases outside the gene matches. The germline V gene encodes CDR1 LGHNA and CDR2 YSLEER. The CDR3 sequence is CASSLGTATDTQYF. DNA of the CDR3: TGCGCCAGCAGCCTAGGGACAGCCACAGATACGCAGTATTTT.

For this clonotype: One junction end does not reproduce the germline sequence, and a read error may be involved. The chain joins TRBV7-8 to TRBJ1-2; D might be TRBD1 (6 bases). This CDR3 has 17 residues. Germline V gene sequence: CDR1 SGHVS, CDR2 FQNEAQ. CDR3 sequence (DNA): TGTGCCAGCAGCTCCTACATCGGACAGTATACTAACTATGGATACACCTTC. It is translated as CASSSYIGQYTNYGYTF. Together with reference TRBV7-8 and TRBJ1-2, the CDR3 gives the full variable domain: GAGVSQSPRYKVAKRGQDVALRCDPISGHVSLFWYQQALGQGPEFLTYFQNEAQLDKSGLPSDRFFAERPEGSVSTLKIQRTQQEDSAVYLCASSSYIGQYTNYGYTFGSGTRLTVV.

This clonotype turned up a few times. This chain uses TRBV29-1 with TRBJ2-7, with TRBD1 matching over 7 bases. CDR3 length: 13 amino acids. V trimming: 4 bases; J trimming: 2 bases; junction bases outside the gene matches: 5. The germline V gene has CDR1 SQVTM and CDR2 ANQGSEA. CDR3 in DNA: TGCAGCGTTGTCCGGGACAGCACCTACGAGCAGTACTTC. This encodes CSVVRDSTYEQYF.

The sample holds many counts of this clonotype. The rearrangement joins TRBV9 to TRBJ2-3, with a tentative D call TRBD1 (6 bases). The CDR3 loop spans 16 amino acids. Germline values: CDR1 SGDLS, CDR2 YYNGEE. V was pared by 2 bases and J by 2 bases, with 15 bases between. The CDR3 DNA sequence: TGTGCCAGCAGCGTCAAAATCCGGACAGACACAGATACGCAGTATTTT. Amino acids: CASSVKIRTDTDTQYF.

The rearrangement links TRBV7-2 to TRBJ2-1; D is undetermined. The V end was cut by 10 bases, the J end by 1 base, with 14 bases between. CDR3 length: 14 residues. CDR1 and CDR2 from the germline V gene are SGHTA and FQGNSA. CDR3 residues: CAIAERRSYNEQFF. The CDR3 DNA reads TGTGCCATCGCGGAGAGGCGATCCTACAATGAGCAGTTCTTC. The full variable domain, completed using reference TRBV7-2 and TRBJ2-1, is GAGVSQSPSNKVTEKGKDVELRCDPISGHTALYWYRQSLGQGLEFLIYFQGNSAPDKSGLPSDRFSAERTGGSVSTLTIQRTQQEDSAVYLCAIAERRSYNEQFFGPGTRLTVL.

This clonotype was found many times. This chain uses TRBV5-1 with TRBJ2-1; D is ambiguous. V was trimmed by 0 bases and J by 5 bases, leaving 3 bases between them. The CDR3 spans 12 residues. In germline, CDR1 is SGHRS, CDR2 YFSETQ. CDR3 sequence: CASSLVNNEQFF. In DNA form, the CDR3 reads TGCGCCAGCAGCTTGGTCAACAATGAGCAGTTCTTC.